Listed below are T cell receptor beta chains from one sample, sequenced in a study of cytomegalovirus exposure and HLA in healthy donors. TCRdb's copy holds only in-frame clones and misses some; the assay was immunoSEQ multiplex PCR. The sample yields around 160,000 clones, under 85% seen once. The sample was PBMCs. The receptors derive from a man in his forties or fifties in good health and CMV-seropositive. CDR3s leave out the opening cysteine and the closing phenylalanine or tryptophan. Not every row has a clone size; where given, it reads once, few, many or a size class.

ASSWPRGQNTGELF TRBJ2-2 . TRBV5-1 14
SVGAETGGWTGELF TRBJ2-2 . TRBV29-1 14
ASSMRTGNYEQY TRBJ2-7 . TRBV19 12
ASSLGREGETQY TRBJ2-5 . TRBV25-1 12
ASSRDLTGALSSGANVLT TRBJ2-6 . TRBV5-1 18
ASSKHFRPSGVNEQF TRBJ2-1 . TRBV21-1 15
ASRQGPSIEQY TRBJ2-7 . TRBV4-3 11
ASTTTVETEAF TRBJ1-1 once TRBV6-5 11
ASSTLYRGSNEQY TRBJ2-7 . TRBV19 13
ASSFRGAGGEKLF TRBJ1-4 once TRBV28 13
ASSEHRGYEQY TRBJ2-7 . TRBV6-1 11
ASSRGTGGNQPQH TRBJ1-5 . TRBV5-1 13
ASTQWGEGTEAF TRBJ1-1 . TRBV6-4 12
ASSQDTGGGADEQF TRBJ2-1 . TRBV4-2 14
ASSLRGTSGRDAYEQY TRBJ2-7 . TRBV7-9 16
ASSYSQNTEAF TRBJ1-1 . TRBV6-6 11
ASSTTSGLRETQY TRBJ2-5 . TRBV11-2 13
ASSSLAGPNTGELF TRBJ2-2 . TRBV9 14
ASSAGQSDYGYT TRBJ1-2 . TRBV9 12
ASSSLQADYYNEQF TRBJ2-1 . TRBV18 14
ASISGYEQY TRBJ2-7 . TRBV2 9
ASRPGTGNLGSYEQY TRBJ2-7 . TRBV2 15
ASSAQGASNQPQH TRBJ1-5 . TRBV9 13
ASQMGALNTEAF TRBJ1-1 few TRBV25-1 12
ASSPSGTGPYEQY TRBJ2-7 . TRBV7-2 13